The T cell receptor (beta chain) described here comes from a study of blood T cell repertoires in COVID-19. As for the study in general: Sites across the United States, Italy and Spain contributed samples from acute and convalescent COVID-19. PBMCs, B-cell-depleted T cells, or T cells were the source of the cDNA or gDNA that made up the material.

Authors' analysis steps: Reference gene primer amplification gave nucleated cell count estimates. The table came from immunoSEQ multiplex PCR; TCRdb's copy has only in-frame clones and leaves some out. The V and J calls and clone size are taken from that table; D and trimming were inferred from the DNA. Of about 190,000 clones in the sample, around 85% are singletons; the top ten hold about 13%. The TCR comes from a man between 50 and 59 years old who had recovered from COVID-19. Sequencing input: peripheral blood.

In nucleotides, the CDR3 is TGTGCCAGCAGTTTGACACCAGATACGCAGTATTTT. Translated: CASSLTPDTQYF. This rearrangement joins TRBV12-3 or TRBV12-4 to TRBJ2-3, with unresolved D. The CDR3 runs 12 residues. Trimming removed 3 bases from V and 4 bases from J, with 5 bases in between.